This T cell receptor beta chain emerged from a study of blood T cell repertoires in COVID-19. Here immunoSEQ multiplex PCR was the method, and the copy in TCRdb shows in-frame clones only, minus some. The sample contains 65,000 to 75,000 clones, approximately 80% of which appear only once. Germline V gene lookup returns CDR1 LGHNA and CDR2 YSLEER. This CDR3 has 15 amino acids. Trimming cost V 0 bases and J 4 bases, with 11 bases left between them. The TCR originated in a man older than 75 with acute or convalescent COVID-19. The chain uses TRBV4-3 and TRBJ2-3; D not certain. Sequencing input: peripheral blood. CDR3 sequence reads: CASSQDRRYADTQYF. Here the CDR3 DNA reads TGCGCCAGCAGCCAAGATAGGCGGTACGCAGATACGCAGTATTTT.